The text below deals with one T cell receptor beta chain. Its antigen is not identified. Germline CDR1 and CDR2: KGHSH and LQKENI. V was cut by 2 bases and J by 1 base, with 8 bases left in between. This CDR3 contains 15 residues. Primers: 60 Vbeta forward and 13 Jbeta reverse. Sequencing was performed with immunoSEQ multiplex PCR; in TCRdb, only in-frame clones are kept and a portion is missing. Among about 200,000 clones listed, approximately 78% were seen once. This sample is part of a study of cytomegalovirus exposure and HLA in healthy donors. The study's findings and limits: In an earlier analysis, about 87% or about 30%: the productive usage of most TCR beta V segments.

The sequence derives from a woman in her fifties or sixties in good health and CMV-seropositive. The rearrangement uses TRBV18 and TRBJ2-2; D not resolved. Material for sequencing was PBMCs. This CDR3 reads CASSPARLNTGELFF. The CDR3 nucleotides read TGTGCCAGCTCACCAGCGCGCCTGAACACCGGGGAGCTGTTTTTT.